Shown below are 6 T cell receptor beta chains from a single sample sequenced in a study of blood T cell repertoires in COVID-19. Sequencing was performed with immunoSEQ multiplex PCR; in TCRdb, only in-frame clones are kept and a portion is missing. The sample holds some 190,000 clones; around 76% are singletons and the top ten take 7.8%. The sample taken for sequencing was peripheral blood. The receptor source for this set is an older woman with COVID-19, enrolled during active disease.

CDR3 amino acids: CASRGLAGPNEQFF. CDR3 sequence (DNA): TGTGCCAGCAGAGGACTAGCGGGGCCCAATGAGCAGTTCTTC. The chain has TRBV6-5 and TRBJ2-1; TRBD2 matches at 12 bases. There are 14 residues in the CDR3. Germline CDR1 and CDR2: MNHEY and SVGAGI. Trimming took 6 bases from V and 6 from J; bases not matched to a gene: 3.

Only a few counts were recorded for this clone. J is TRBJ2-1 and V is TRBV11-2; TRBD2 is a possible D gene (6 bases). Germline lookup yields CDR1 SGHAT and CDR2 FQNNGV. Trimming cost V 3 bases and J 5 bases, with 20 bases left between them. CDR3 size: 17 residues. This chain's CDR3 is CASSFGGTPSGNNEQFF. The CDR3 DNA is TGTGCCAGCAGCTTCGGTGGGACTCCGTCGGGAAACAATGAGCAGTTCTTC.

The chain has TRBV2 and TRBJ1-3; no reliable D call. Trimming pared 3 bases from V and 2 bases from J, leaving 11 bases between. This CDR3 contains 15 residues. Germline loops: CDR1 SNHLY, CDR2 FYNNEI. The CDR3 region is CASSDPGTPGNTIYF. CDR3 sequence (DNA): TGTGCCAGCAGTGATCCGGGAACCCCTGGAAACACCATATATTTT. Based on the CDR3 plus reference TRBV2 and TRBJ1-3, the full variable domain is EPEVTQTPSHQVTQMGQEVILRCVPISNHLYFYWYRQILGQKVEFLVSFYNNEISEKSEIFDDQFSVERPDGSNFTLKIRSTKLEDSAMYFCASSDPGTPGNTIYFGEGSWLTVV.

CDR3 DNA: TGTGCCAGCAGTTACACCGGGACAGGGCAAACTGAAGCTTTCTTT. This encodes CASSYTGTGQTEAFF. The chain combines TRBV6-2 or TRBV6-3 with TRBJ1-1; 9 bases are shared with TRBD1. In germline, CDR1 is MNHEY, CDR2 SVGEGT. CDR3 size: 15 residues. With 2 bases clipped from V and 5 bases from J, the junction kept 6 bases outside the gene matches.

Only one count was recorded for this clone. This chain connects TRBV15 to TRBJ2-5; TRBD2 might be the D (5 bases). The germline V and J ends were trimmed by 0 bases and 5 bases, with 16 bases remaining between them. Germline V gene sequence: CDR1 LNHNV, CDR2 YYDKDF (reference sequence). This CDR3 is 16 amino acids long. CDR3 nucleotides: TGTGCCACCAGCAGAGACATTCCAAGCGGCGGGGAGACCCAGTACTTC. It yields the protein CATSRDIPSGGETQYF.

This clone was seen repeatedly, ten times or more. As DNA, the CDR3 is TGTGCCAGCAGCCCGATATCCGGGTCTTGGGAGACCGGGGAGCTGTTTTTT. This sequence encodes CASSPISGSWETGELFF. V gene TRBV3-1 (or the pseudogene TRBV3-2) combines with J gene TRBJ2-2, with D tentatively TRBD2 (5 bases). The germline V and J ends were trimmed by 4 bases and 5 bases, with 20 bases remaining between them. CDR1 and CDR2 (germline): LGHDT, YNNKEL (reference sequence). CDR3 length: 17 amino acids.